Below are 22 T cell receptor beta chains sequenced from a single sample in a study of identical twins. TCRdb re-analysed the 5' RACE reads in MiXCR, keeping a single row per CDR3 protein. The sample records 500,000 or so distinct CDR3 sequences, over 12% being singletons. This sample also appeared in a second study, on yellow fever vaccine responses in identical twins.

The sequenced sample was CD4+ T cells sorted from blood. The receptors come from a woman aged 18-29 years in good health.

This clonotype was counted a few times. J is TRBJ2-1 and V is TRBV11-1; the match to TRBD2 covers 11 bases. J lost 2 bases, V lost 1 base, and 13 bases had no gene match. The CDR3 consists of 20 residues. Germline V gives CDR1 SGHAT, CDR2 FQDESV (reference sequence). The CDR3 sequence is CASSLVMASGGPNPYNEQFF. In nucleotides, the CDR3 is TGTGCCAGCAGCTTAGTCATGGCTAGCGGGGGGCCGAACCCCTACAATGAGCAGTTCTTC.

V is TRBV20-1 and J is TRBJ2-7; the match to TRBD1 covers 12 bases. There are 14 residues in the CDR3. V trimming: 3 bases; J trimming: 6 bases; junction bases outside the gene matches: 6. CDR1 is DFQATT and CDR2 is SNEGSKA in the germline V gene (reference sequence). CDR3 DNA: TGCAGTGCTAGGCCCGGGACAGGGGGCGGCGAGCAGTACTTC. Encoded protein: CSARPGTGGGEQYF.

This clonotype was seen more than once but under ten times. V usage is TRBV20-1 and J usage is TRBJ2-7, with 8 bases that match TRBD1. Germline V gives CDR1 DFQATT, CDR2 SNEGSKA (reference sequence). With V trimmed by 3 bases and J by 2 bases, 15 bases remained unmatched. The CDR3 totals 17 residues. CDR3: CSARGTGGRDHPYEQYF. The CDR3 region has the DNA TGCAGTGCTAGGGGGACAGGAGGCCGGGACCATCCCTACGAGCAGTACTTC.

This chain connects TRBV7-2 to TRBJ2-7; TRBD2 matches 8 bases. Trimming removed 5 bases from V and 6 bases from J; junction bases left unmatched: 15. The CDR3 has 16 amino acids. Germline lookup yields CDR1 SGHTA and CDR2 FQGNSA. This CDR3 reads CASSPHGTRGLGEQYF. The CDR3 DNA reads TGTGCCAGCAGCCCGCATGGGACTAGAGGATTGGGCGAGCAGTACTTC.

This clonotype was picked up a small number of times. The V call is TRBV11-2, the J call TRBJ2-7; D remains unclear. CDR3 length: 15 amino acids. V lost 4 bases and J lost 2, with 15 bases in between. Germline loops: CDR1 SGHAT, CDR2 FQNNGV. CDR3 region: CASSSGRTLPYEQYF. The CDR3 nucleotides are TGTGCCAGCAGCTCTGGGCGGACCCTACCCTACGAGCAGTACTTC.

The chain has TRBV7-2 and TRBJ2-2, with D unresolved. The CDR3 runs to 13 residues. CDR1 and CDR2 (germline): SGHTA, FQGNSA. V was pared by 6 bases and J by 1 base, with 6 bases between. CDR3 region: CASRGENTGELFF. The CDR3 DNA reads TGTGCCAGCAGGGGCGAGAACACCGGGGAGCTGTTTTTT.

As to this clonotype: A read error may produce the germline difference seen at one junction end. This chain connects TRBV2 to TRBJ2-2; 7 nucleotides agree with TRBD1. Germline CDR1 reads SNHLY; CDR2 reads FYNNEI. This CDR3 is 18 amino acids long. The CDR3 DNA is TGTGCCCGCAGTTTAGTCCCGGGATCGGCAGGGGGTACCGGGGAGCTGTTTTTT. Translating it yields CARSLVPGSAGGTGELFF.

The table lists this clonotype with a few counts. This chain links TRBV2 with TRBJ2-2; D gene ambiguous. Trimming stripped 4 bases from V and 3 bases from J, with 6 bases between. The CDR3 contains 13 residues. Germline V lookup: CDR1 SNHLY, CDR2 FYNNEI. This CDR3 is CASSVKDTGELFF. DNA for the CDR3: TGTGCCAGCAGTGTGAAGGACACCGGGGAGCTGTTTTTT.

A few counts support this clonotype. The rearrangement links TRBV12-3 or TRBV12-4 to TRBJ2-6; TRBD1 might be the D (6 bases). The CDR3 is 15 amino acids. The germline V and J ends were trimmed by 3 bases and 4 bases, with 10 bases remaining between them. The CDR3 DNA sequence: TGTGCCAGCAGTTTCATACAGGGCGGGGCCAACGTCCTGACTTTC. This gives the protein CASSFIQGGANVLTF.

This clonotype came up a few times. Here the CDR3 reads CSASGWLAKTDTQYF. For the CDR3, the DNA is TGCAGTGCCTCAGGATGGCTAGCCAAAACAGATACGCAGTATTTT. V and J are TRBV20-1 and TRBJ2-3; the D gene is possibly TRBD2 (5 bases). Trimming removed 6 bases at V and 3 bases at J, with 19 bases between. CDR1 is DFQATT and CDR2 is SNEGSKA in the germline V gene (reference sequence). The CDR3 is 15 amino acids.

The chain couples TRBV5-6 to TRBJ2-7; 8 positions match TRBD2. Germline-derived CDR1 and CDR2 are SGHDT and YYEEEE. The CDR3 length is 14 residues. The V segment lost 1 base and the J segment 6 bases; nucleotides outside the gene matches: 6. The CDR3 nucleotides read TGTGCCAGCAGCTTGTACGGGGGGGAGGTCGAGCAGTACTTC. This codes for CASSLYGGEVEQYF.

The chain couples TRBV15 to TRBJ2-3; D possibly corresponds to TRBD2 (7 bases). Per the germline V gene, CDR1 is LNHNV and CDR2 is YYDKDF (reference sequence). V lost 3 bases to trimming and J lost 6 bases, with 13 bases between them. This CDR3 has 14 amino acids. In DNA, the CDR3 is TGTGCCACCAGCAGCCGGGGGGCGGGGGATACGCAGTATTTT. Protein product: CATSSRGAGDTQYF.

This clonotype was observed many times. V gene TRBV7-2 combines with J gene TRBJ2-7; the match to TRBD2 covers 14 bases. The CDR3 is 16 amino acids. CDR1 SGHTA and CDR2 FQGNSA come from the germline V gene. After removal of 1 base from V and 4 bases from J, the junction contained 3 bases not matched to a gene. The CDR3 sequence is CASSLEGTSGSYEQYF. The CDR3 bases are TGTGCCAGCAGCTTAGAGGGGACTAGCGGGAGTTACGAGCAGTACTTC.

There are a few counts of this clonotype. The rearrangement uses TRBV11-1 and TRBJ2-5; 13 bases fit TRBD2. The CDR3 has 19 amino acids. Germline CDR1 is SGHAT and CDR2 is FQDESV (reference sequence). Unmatched junction bases numbered 21, after V lost 5 bases and J lost 9 bases. CDR3 protein: CASSPAGGGGLAGSASQYF. CDR3 nucleotides: TGTGCCAGCAGCCCAGCAGGGGGAGGGGGACTAGCGGGATCAGCGTCCCAGTACTTC.

The chain links TRBV27 to TRBJ2-1; D may be TRBD1 (6 bases). Germline loops: CDR1 MNHEY, CDR2 SMNVEV (reference sequence). V shed 7 bases and J shed 8 bases, with 24 bases lying between them. CDR3 length: 16 amino acids. The CDR3 spells CASNSQGKGPLHEQFF. The DNA of the CDR3 is TGTGCCAGCAACTCACAGGGAAAGGGCCCTCTCCATGAGCAGTTCTTC.

This clonotype came up a few times. The rearrangement uses TRBV14 and TRBJ2-1; D gene ambiguous. V lost 4 bases and J lost 9, with 10 bases in between. This CDR3 region has 12 residues. In germline, CDR1 is SGHDN, CDR2 FVKESK. The CDR3 bases are TGTGCCAGCAGCCTAGTCGCAAGTGAGCAGTTCTTC. It specifies CASSLVASEQFF.

Written as DNA, the CDR3 is TGTGCCACCAGTGCCCGGGACATTTGGAACACCGGGGAGCTGTTTTTT. Translated, it gives CATSARDIWNTGELFF. V gene TRBV24-1 combines with J gene TRBJ2-2; D perhaps matches TRBD1 (6 bases). CDR1 and CDR2 (germline): KGHDR, SFDVKD. The V gene lost 5 bases and the J gene lost 1 base, with 13 bases spanning the gap. The CDR3 is made up of 16 amino acids.

The gene calls are TRBV12-3 or TRBV12-4 and TRBJ2-3; 13 positions agree with TRBD2. This CDR3 has 19 amino acids. Losses at the gene ends were 8 bases for V and 3 bases for J; bases not matched to a gene: 17. CDR3 residues: CASCPLGLAGVKGTDTQYF. In nucleotides, the CDR3 is TGTGCCAGCTGTCCCCTCGGACTAGCGGGAGTTAAGGGAACAGATACGCAGTATTTT.

The J gene is TRBJ1-5, the V gene TRBV18; D ambiguous. Germline V lookup: CDR1 KGHSH, CDR2 LQKENI. This CDR3 spans 13 amino acids. Trimming left V 3 bases short and J 9 bases short, with 12 bases between. CDR3 residues: CASSPGVMMPQHF. DNA for the CDR3: TGTGCCAGCTCACCGGGAGTTATGATGCCCCAGCATTTT. Full variable domain (rest looked up from reference TRBV18 and TRBJ1-5): NAGVMQNPRHLVRRRGQEARLRCSPMKGHSHVYWYRQLPEEGLKFMVYLQKENIIDESGMPKERFSAEFPKEGPSILRIQQVVRGDSAAYFCASSPGVMMPQHFGDGTRLSIL.

This clonotype was observed a few times. The genes are TRBV3-1 and TRBJ1-1, with D unclear. V lost 3 bases, J lost 3 bases, and 11 bases lay in between. The CDR3 runs to 14 residues. The germline gives CDR1 LGHDT, CDR2 YNNKEL (reference sequence). CDR3 in amino acids: CASSQPGRDTEAFF. CDR3 sequence (DNA): TGTGCCAGCAGCCAGCCAGGTCGGGACACTGAAGCTTTCTTT.

This clonotype was detected ten times or more. The chain carries TRBV6-2 or TRBV6-3 and TRBJ2-7; D is unresolved. Deletions cut 4 bases from V and 1 base from J, with 5 bases between. In germline, CDR1 is MNHEY, CDR2 SVGEGT. The CDR3 totals 12 residues. CDR3 loop: CASSLQSYEQYF. In nucleotides, the CDR3 is TGTGCCAGCAGTTTACAGTCCTACGAGCAGTACTTC.

V gene TRBV5-1 combines with J gene TRBJ2-5; 11 positions match TRBD2. CDR1 SGHRS and CDR2 YFSETQ come from the germline V gene. CDR3 length: 16 amino acids. V lost 1 base to trimming and J lost 4 bases; unmatched junction nucleotides: 6. The CDR3 loop reads CASSLTLAGGPETQYF. CDR3 sequence (DNA): TGCGCCAGCAGCTTGACCTTAGCGGGAGGGCCAGAGACCCAGTACTTC.